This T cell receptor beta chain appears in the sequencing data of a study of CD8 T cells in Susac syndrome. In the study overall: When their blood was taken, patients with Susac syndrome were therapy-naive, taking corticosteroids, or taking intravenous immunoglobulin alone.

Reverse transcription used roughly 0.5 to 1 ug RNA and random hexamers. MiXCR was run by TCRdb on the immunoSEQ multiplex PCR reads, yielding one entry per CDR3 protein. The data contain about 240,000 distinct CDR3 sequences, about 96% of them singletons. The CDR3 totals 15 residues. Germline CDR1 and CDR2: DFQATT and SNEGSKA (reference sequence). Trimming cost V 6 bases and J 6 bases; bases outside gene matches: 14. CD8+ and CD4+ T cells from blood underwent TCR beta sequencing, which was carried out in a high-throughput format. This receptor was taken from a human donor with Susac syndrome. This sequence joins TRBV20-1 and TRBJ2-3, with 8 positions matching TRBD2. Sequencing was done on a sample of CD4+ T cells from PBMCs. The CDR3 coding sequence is TGCAGTGCGCCCTACGGCGGGAGGCAGGTTGATACGCAGTATTTT. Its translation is CSAPYGGRQVDTQYF.